Listed here are 30 T cell receptor beta chains from one sample, sequenced in a study of shared clonotypes between healthy human individuals (dated by TCRdb to 2018 to 2021). Preparation of the library involved the immunoSEQ multiplex PCR assay. The table comes from immuneACCESS by way of TCRdb, which keeps in-frame sequences with V and J called. Part of the clones is missing from these tables; in studies checked, under half for an unresolved V gene and the rest for unknown reasons. The sample yields a few million clones; around 94% were counted once. The top ten clones comprise more than 0.12% of the sample. Sequenced material: naive CD4+ T cells sorted from blood. The sample's cell subset or site, from its label and the paper: CD45RA+ positively selected. All receptors come from a young man in good health.

The rearrangement uses TRBV9 and TRBJ2-7; D remains unclear. With 3 bases removed from V and 3 bases from J, the gap between germline ends came to 10 bases. The CDR3 is 13 residues long. CDR1 SGDLS and CDR2 YYNGEE come from the germline V gene. The CDR3 reads CASSDQFNYEQYF. CDR3 nucleotide sequence: TGTGCCAGCAGCGACCAGTTTAACTACGAGCAGTACTTC.

CDR3 residues: CASNAGTVYGYTF. The CDR3 bases are TGTGCCAGTAACGCCGGGACAGTCTATGGCTACACCTTC. The chain combines TRBV19 with TRBJ1-2; 7 nucleotides match TRBD1. Germline V gene data show CDR1 as LNHDA and CDR2 as SQIVND (reference sequence). The junction had 6 bases not matched to a gene; V was cut back by 7 bases and J by 4 bases. This CDR3 contains 13 residues.

The CDR3 nucleotides are TGTGCCAGCAGTCCCCTTTCGAGGAACACTGAAGCTTTCTTT. Translation gives CASSPLSRNTEAFF. This chain connects TRBV6-6 to TRBJ1-1; D unresolved. Trimming left V 5 bases short and J 1 base short, with 11 bases between. The germline gives CDR1 MNHNY, CDR2 SVGAGI (reference sequence). CDR3 size: 14 residues.

A note on this clone: This sample includes further DNA sequences coding for the same CDR3. This chain connects TRBV28 to TRBJ2-2; D is unclear. The CDR3 has 11 residues. Trimming cost V 2 bases and J 7 bases, with 2 bases left between them. Germline lookup yields CDR1 MDHEN and CDR2 SYDVKM. CDR3 DNA: TGTGCCAGCAGTTTAGTCGGGGAGCTGTTTTTT. Its protein product is CASSLVGELFF.

V and J are TRBV5-1 and TRBJ1-2; D perhaps matches TRBD1 (5 bases). Per the germline V gene, CDR1 is SGHRS and CDR2 is YFSETQ. There are 16 residues in the CDR3. Between the trimmed V and J ends, which lost 0 bases and 1 base, there was a span of 13 bases. The CDR3 DNA sequence: TGCGCCAGCAGCTTGGCGGGGGGGAGCCTTAACTATGGCTACACCTTC. It yields the protein CASSLAGGSLNYGYTF.

This clone was seen once. The rearrangement links TRBV2 to TRBJ1-5; 10 bases fit TRBD1. With 3 bases clipped from V and 7 bases from J, the junction kept 9 bases outside the gene matches. The CDR3 contains 16 residues. Germline values: CDR1 SNHLY, CDR2 FYNNEI. CDR3 bases: TGTGCCAGCAGTGACGTCGGGACAGGGGTACAACAGCCCCAGCATTTT. It specifies CASSDVGTGVQQPQHF.

The CDR3 loop is CATRLMLAGEETQYF. The CDR3 DNA reads TGTGCCACCCGCCTGATGCTAGCAGGAGAGGAGACCCAGTACTTC. This chain joins TRBV6-1 and TRBJ2-5; possible D gene TRBD2, 5 bases. CDR3 size: 15 residues. CDR1 MNHNS and CDR2 SASEGT come from the germline V gene. V was trimmed by 10 bases and J by 5 bases, leaving 23 bases between them.

This chain links TRBV30 with TRBJ2-3, with D perhaps matching TRBD2 (6 bases). Trimming removed 1 base from V and 5 bases from J, with 10 bases in between. Germline CDR1 is GTSNPN and CDR2 is SVGIG (reference sequence). The CDR3 covers 13 residues. The CDR3 sequence: CAWSGLGGDTQYF. CDR3 DNA sequence: TGTGCCTGGAGTGGTCTGGGAGGAGATACGCAGTATTTT.

The chain links TRBV6-4 to TRBJ2-1, with a weak D call TRBD1 (6 bases). V gave up 6 bases and J gave up 9 bases, with 18 bases separating them. The CDR3 has 14 residues. Germline V gene data show CDR1 as MRHNA and CDR2 as SNTAGT. The CDR3 region is CASRDRPGVGEQFF. For the CDR3, the DNA is TGTGCCAGCAGAGACAGGCCCGGGGTAGGTGAGCAGTTCTTC.

This clone was recorded only once. The J gene is TRBJ1-1, the V gene TRBV27; D gene ambiguous. The germline gives CDR1 MNHEY, CDR2 SMNVEV (reference sequence). V was trimmed by 5 bases and J by 0 bases, leaving 10 bases between them. The CDR3 is 14 amino acids. The CDR3 loop is CASSSQILNTEAFF. CDR3 coding DNA: TGTGCCAGCAGTAGCCAGATCTTGAACACTGAAGCTTTCTTT.

This clone was recorded once. V and J are TRBV5-1 and TRBJ2-7, with 7 bases that match TRBD2. The CDR3 runs to 14 residues. Germline values: CDR1 SGHRS, CDR2 YFSETQ. Trimming at V came to 2 bases and at J to 2 bases, leaving 4 bases not matched to a gene. DNA for the CDR3: TGCGCCAGCAGCTTTAGCGGGTCCGCCTACGAGCAGTACTTC. Protein sequence: CASSFSGSAYEQYF. The full variable domain, completed using reference TRBV5-1 and TRBJ2-7, is KAGVTQTPRYLIKTRGQQVTLSCSPISGHRSVSWYQQTPGQGLQFLFEYFSETQRNKGNFPGRFSGRQFSNSRSEMNVSTLELGDSALYLCASSFSGSAYEQYFGPGTRLTVT.

On this clone: Other DNA sequences from this sample encode an identical CDR3 as well. This chain joins TRBV5-1 and TRBJ2-5, with D possibly being TRBD2 (6 bases). The CDR3 totals 13 residues. V lost 3 bases, J lost 2 bases, and 8 bases lay in between. Germline V gene data show CDR1 as SGHRS and CDR2 as YFSETQ. Here the CDR3 reads CASSSGLQETQYF. CDR3 in DNA: TGCGCCAGCAGCTCGGGACTGCAAGAGACCCAGTACTTC.

The chain joins TRBV11-2 to TRBJ2-1, with TRBD2 matching 13 bases. The CDR3 length is 17 residues. The germline V gene has CDR1 SGHAT and CDR2 FQNNGV. With V trimmed by 5 bases and J by 6 bases, 10 bases remained unmatched. CDR3: CASSPPPGLAGANEQFF. In DNA form, the CDR3 reads TGTGCCAGCAGCCCACCTCCTGGACTAGCGGGAGCCAATGAGCAGTTCTTC.

As regards this clone: The sample carries other DNA sequences with the same CDR3. The rearrangement uses TRBV5-4 and TRBJ2-1, with 9 bases lining up with TRBD1. The CDR3 length is 15 residues. Losses at the gene ends were 4 bases for V and 4 bases for J; bases not matched to a gene: 6. Germline CDR1 and CDR2: SGHNT and YYREEE (reference sequence). The CDR3 bases are TGTGCCAGCAGCCCTGGACAGGGGAGTTACAATGAGCAGTTCTTC. Its translation is CASSPGQGSYNEQFF.

The chain joins TRBV14 to TRBJ2-6; 9 positions match TRBD1. The CDR3 totals 18 residues. Germline V CDR1 and CDR2: SGHDN, FVKESK. J was trimmed by 3 bases and V by 3 bases; bases with no gene match: 9. This CDR3 is CASSQRTGAISGANVLTF. The CDR3 nucleotides are TGTGCCAGCAGCCAGAGGACAGGGGCGATAAGTGGGGCCAACGTCCTGACTTTC.

The chain carries TRBV5-1 and TRBJ2-7, with 10 positions matching TRBD2. With 2 bases clipped from V and 4 bases from J, the junction kept 3 bases outside the gene matches. CDR1 and CDR2 (germline): SGHRS, YFSETQ. The CDR3 contains 14 residues. The CDR3 coding sequence is TGCGCCAGCAGCTTATCACTAGCGGGATACGAGCAGTACTTC. Residues: CASSLSLAGYEQYF.

This clone was counted a few times. Within the sample, other DNA sequences also encode this same CDR3. The genes are TRBV2 and TRBJ2-7; no definite D call. Trimming removed 2 bases from V and 2 bases from J, with 1 base in between. Germline V CDR1 and CDR2: SNHLY, FYNNEI. The CDR3 sequence is 11 residues long. CDR3 sequence: CASSEPYEQYF. The CDR3 nucleotides read TGTGCCAGCAGTGAACCCTACGAGCAGTACTTC.

The V call is TRBV5-6, the J call TRBJ2-1, with 8 bases identical to TRBD2. CDR3 length equals 15 residues. Germline values: CDR1 SGHDT, CDR2 YYEEEE. Losses at the gene ends were 4 bases for V and 0 bases for J; bases not matched to a gene: 3. CDR3 sequence: CASSPGLASYNEQFF. The CDR3, as DNA: TGTGCCAGCAGCCCAGGACTAGCCTCCTACAATGAGCAGTTCTTC.

The J gene is TRBJ1-6, the V gene TRBV7-2, with D maybe TRBD1 (5 bases). V was clipped by 0 bases and J by 5 bases, with 8 bases between them. The CDR3 spans 15 residues. In germline, CDR1 is SGHTA, CDR2 FQGNSA. The CDR3 sequence: CASSLAGLNNSPLHF. CDR3 sequence (DNA): TGTGCCAGCAGCTTAGCGGGGCTGAATAATTCACCCCTCCACTTT.

For the CDR3, the DNA is TGTGCCAGCAGAGCCACCACAGCTAAACCCCAGCATTTT. Its translation is CASRATTAKPQHF. The chain is built from TRBV2 and TRBJ1-5, with no clear D. CDR3 size: 13 residues. Per the germline V gene, CDR1 is SNHLY and CDR2 is FYNNEI. V lost 6 bases and J 10 bases, leaving 16 bases between the germline ends.

This chain joins TRBV5-1 and TRBJ2-6, with D uncertain. The CDR3 extends over 15 amino acids. Germline assignment: CDR1 SGHRS and CDR2 YFSETQ. With 3 bases removed from V and 0 bases from J, the gap between germline ends came to 7 bases. The CDR3 DNA is TGCGCCAGCAGCTCCCCGTCCTCTGGGGCCAACGTCCTGACTTTC. This gives the protein CASSSPSSGANVLTF.

The rearrangement uses TRBV11-2 and TRBJ1-3, with D perhaps TRBD1 (5 bases). The germline V gene encodes CDR1 SGHAT and CDR2 FQNNGV. The CDR3 loop spans 15 amino acids. V was shortened by 0 bases and J by 2 bases, with 8 bases between the two germline ends. CDR3 residues: CASSLDGTAGNTIYF. The CDR3 bases are TGTGCCAGCAGCTTAGATGGGACGGCTGGAAACACCATATATTTT.

Only one count was recorded for this clone. CDR3 in amino acids: CASSTSGGFNEQFF. The CDR3, as DNA: TGTGCCAGCAGTACTAGCGGGGGTTTCAATGAGCAGTTCTTC. The V and J genes are TRBV6-1 and TRBJ2-1, with TRBD2 identical over 11 bases. In germline, CDR1 is MNHNS, CDR2 SASEGT. Trimming cost V 5 bases and J 6 bases; bases outside gene matches: 3. This CDR3 spans 14 amino acids.

The V and J genes are TRBV29-1 and TRBJ2-5; D gene unclear. Germline V gives CDR1 SQVTM, CDR2 ANQGSEA. CDR3 size: 11 residues. V was cut by 5 bases and J by 2 bases, with 6 bases left in between. The CDR3: CSVRRQETQYF. CDR3 nucleotides: TGCAGCGTTCGCAGACAAGAGACCCAGTACTTC.

V is TRBV6-5 and J is TRBJ2-1, with 7 bases fitting TRBD1. This CDR3 has 15 residues. Germline CDR1 reads MNHEY; CDR2 reads SVGAGI. The V and J ends lost 6 bases and 7 bases, in that order; junction bases with no gene match: 12. The CDR3, as DNA: TGTGCCAGCAGACCCGGGACAGTAATCGGGAATGAGCAGTTCTTC. It specifies CASRPGTVIGNEQFF.

The rearrangement uses TRBV6-5 and TRBJ1-1; D remains ambiguous. Germline CDR1 and CDR2: MNHEY and SVGAGI. The CDR3 runs to 13 residues. The ends were cut back, 5 bases at V and 10 bases at J, with 17 bases in the middle. CDR3: CASSELAGVAAFF. CDR3 sequence (DNA): TGTGCCAGCAGTGAATTGGCTGGGGTGGCAGCTTTCTTT.

The chain links TRBV4-1 to TRBJ1-5; 8 nucleotides line up with TRBD1. Unmatched junction bases numbered 8, after V lost 1 base and J lost 6 bases. Germline-derived CDR1 and CDR2 are MGHRA and YSYEKL. The CDR3 is 16 amino acids. The CDR3 loop is CASSQADRGHGQPQHF. The CDR3 DNA is TGCGCCAGCAGCCAAGCAGACAGGGGCCATGGTCAGCCCCAGCATTTT.

The V gene is TRBV7-2, the J gene TRBJ2-7, with 9 positions matching TRBD2. Germline V lookup: CDR1 SGHTA, CDR2 FQGNSA. This CDR3 comprises 17 residues. Losses at the gene ends were 1 base for V and 0 bases for J; bases not matched to a gene: 7. The CDR3 coding sequence is TGTGCCAGCAGCTTAGGGGCTAGCGGGACTTTCTCCTACGAGCAGTACTTC. This sequence encodes CASSLGASGTFSYEQYF.

The chain links TRBV7-6 to TRBJ2-3; either TRBD1 or TRBD2 may supply D (6 bases each). The V and J ends lost 3 bases and 0 bases respectively, with 10 bases between them. Germline V gives CDR1 SGHVS, CDR2 FNYEAQ. The CDR3 contains 15 residues. The CDR3 DNA reads TGTGCCAGCAGCTTCTGGGGGGCTAGCACAGATACGCAGTATTTT. This codes for CASSFWGASTDTQYF.

This sequence joins TRBV18 and TRBJ1-5; perhaps TRBD1 as D (6 bases). V shed 0 bases and J shed 6 bases, with 9 bases lying between them. The CDR3 consists of 14 residues. CDR1 KGHSH and CDR2 LQKENI come from the germline V gene. The CDR3 DNA reads as TGTGCCAGCTCACCACCGAGGGGGTTTCAGCCCCAGCATTTT. It is translated as CASSPPRGFQPQHF.